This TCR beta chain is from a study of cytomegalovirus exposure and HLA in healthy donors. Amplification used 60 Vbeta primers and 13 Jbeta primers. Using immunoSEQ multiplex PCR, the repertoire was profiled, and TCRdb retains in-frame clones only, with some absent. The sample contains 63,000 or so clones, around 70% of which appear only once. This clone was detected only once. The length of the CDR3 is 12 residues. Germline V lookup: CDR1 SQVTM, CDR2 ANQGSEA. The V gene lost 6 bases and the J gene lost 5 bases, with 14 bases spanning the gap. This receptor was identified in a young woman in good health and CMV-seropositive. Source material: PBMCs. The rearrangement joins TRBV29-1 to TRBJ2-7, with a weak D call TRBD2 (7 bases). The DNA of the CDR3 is TGCAGCGTGCCGGGGGGCCGGGACGAGCAGTACTTC. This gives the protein CSVPGGRDEQYF.